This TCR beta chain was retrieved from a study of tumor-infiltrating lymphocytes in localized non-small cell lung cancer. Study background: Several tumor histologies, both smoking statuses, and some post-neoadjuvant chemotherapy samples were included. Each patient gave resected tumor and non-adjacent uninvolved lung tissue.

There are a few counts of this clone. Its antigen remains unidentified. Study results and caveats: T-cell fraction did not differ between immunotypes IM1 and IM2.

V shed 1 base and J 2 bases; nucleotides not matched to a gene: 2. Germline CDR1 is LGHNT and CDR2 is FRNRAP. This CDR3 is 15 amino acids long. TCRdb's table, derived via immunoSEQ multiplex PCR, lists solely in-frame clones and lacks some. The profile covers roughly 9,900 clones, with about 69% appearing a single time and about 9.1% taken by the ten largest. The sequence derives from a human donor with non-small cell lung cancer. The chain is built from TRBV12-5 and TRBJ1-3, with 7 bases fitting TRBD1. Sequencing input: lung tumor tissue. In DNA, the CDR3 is TGTGCTAGTGGTTTGGAAACAGGGGCTGGAAACACCATATATTTT. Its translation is CASGLETGAGNTIYF. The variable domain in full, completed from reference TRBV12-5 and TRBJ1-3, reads DARVTQTPRHKVTEMGQEVTMRCQPILGHNTVFWYRQTMMQGLELLAYFRNRAPLDDSGMPKDRFSAEMPDATLATLKIQPSEPRDSAVYFCASGLETGAGNTIYFGEGSWLTVV.